The 20 T cell receptor beta chains below were found in one sample sequenced in a study of T cell clonality in common variable immunodeficiency. The repertoire was sequenced with immunoSEQ multiplex PCR; TCRdb's copy has only in-frame clones and lacks some. The data show some 80,000 clones, with none appearing a single time. The sequenced sample was peripheral blood mononuclear cells. The source is a person aged 18-70 years in good health.

This clone was counted ten times or more. The read comes to an end 3 residues before the CDR3 does, leaving the germline J gene to fill in the end. V is TRBV29-1 and J is TRBJ1-1; a weak D match, TRBD1 (5 bases). The V end lost 7 bases, the J end lost 6 bases, and 9 bases lay between the germline ends. Looked up from germline, CDR1 is SQVTM and CDR2 is ANQGSEA. This CDR3 contains 10 residues. CDR3 in amino acids: CSAKTAEAFF. The DNA read from the CDR3 is TGCAGCGCCAAGACAGCTGAA. Full variable domain (remainder filled in from reference TRBV29-1 and TRBJ1-1): SAVISQKPSRDICQRGTSLTIQCQVDSQVTMMFWYRQQPGQSLTLIATANQGSEATYESGFVIDKFPISRPNLTFSTLTVSNMSPEDSSIYLCSAKTAEAFFGQGTRLTVV.

This clone was found many times. Read data end 3 residues before the CDR3 end; the end is taken from the germline J gene. The chain has TRBV9 and TRBJ2-1, with 9 bases aligning to TRBD2. V dropped 8 bases and J dropped 7; count of bases not matched to a gene: 10. The CDR3 has 14 amino acids. Germline-derived CDR1 and CDR2 are SGDLS and YYNGEE. CDR3 region: CASRPGLAPNEQFF. The covered CDR3 bases are TGTGCCAGTCGGCCGGGACTAGCTCCTAATGAG.

This clone has more than one count but fewer than ten. The read comes to an end 3 residues before the CDR3 does, leaving the germline J gene to fill in the end. The gene calls are TRBV11-3 and TRBJ2-2; 8 bases fit TRBD1. Unmatched junction bases numbered 9, after V lost 5 bases and J lost 7 bases. This CDR3 region has 15 residues. Germline V gene lookup returns CDR1 SGHNT and CDR2 YENEEA. CDR3 amino acids: CASSLGQGSSGELFF. The CDR3 DNA, read in part, is TGTGCCAGCAGCCTTGGACAGGGAAGTAGCGGGGAG.

This clone appeared many times. The read comes to an end 3 residues before the CDR3 does, leaving the germline J gene to fill in the end. The chain carries TRBV4-1 and TRBJ2-7, with TRBD2 as a possible D gene (6 bases). CDR1 is MGHRA, CDR2 YSYEKL, per germline. The CDR3 is 15 residues long. Trimming cost V 2 bases and J 5 bases, with 16 bases left between them. The sequenced part of the CDR3 DNA is TGCGCCAGCAGCCAACGCCAGATACCGGGGGACGAG. It specifies CASSQRQIPGDE. The CDR3 in full is CASSQRQIPGDEQYF.

This clone was picked up many times. Read sequence stops 3 residues before the CDR3 end, and the germline J gene provides the missing end. The chain uses TRBV5-1 and TRBJ1-5; 8 positions agree with TRBD1. With 3 bases clipped from V and 6 bases from J, the junction kept 8 bases outside the gene matches. Looked up from germline, CDR1 is SGHRS and CDR2 is YFSETQ. CDR3 length equals 15 residues. The CDR3 DNA, read in part, is TGCGCCAGCAGCTCGGGACAGGTTCCCGGTCAGCCC. This translates into CASSSGQVPGQP. The whole CDR3 protein reads CASSSGQVPGQPQHF.

This clone was counted ten times or more. The CDR3 goes on 3 residues after the read ends, and that part is filled in from the germline J gene. This chain joins TRBV5-1 and TRBJ2-2, with 7 bases lining up with TRBD1. This CDR3 is 17 amino acids long. CDR1 is SGHRS, CDR2 YFSETQ, per germline. J gave up 5 bases and V 0 bases, and 10 bases lay outside the gene matches. The CDR3 protein is CASSLAAGGVGTGELFF. The covered CDR3 bases are TGCGCCAGCAGCTTGGCGGCAGGGGGAGTTGGTACCGGGGAG.

This clone was seen repeatedly, ten times or more. The read gets to within 3 residues of the CDR3 end, and the germline J gene fills in the rest. The V gene is TRBV5-1, the J gene TRBJ2-1, with D possibly matching TRBD2 (5 bases). CDR3 length: 15 residues. CDR1 and CDR2 from the germline V gene are SGHRS and YFSETQ. Trimming stripped 0 bases from V and 6 bases from J, with 13 bases between. CDR3 DNA, as far as it was read: TGCGCCAGCAGCTTGGCCGACCGGAGCGGCAATGAG. Translation: CASSLADRSGNE. The complete CDR3 reads CASSLADRSGNEQFF.

In its sample, this clone was seen a few times. The germline gene is not matched at one end of the junction; a read error may be the cause. The read gets to within 3 residues of the CDR3 end, and the germline J gene fills in the rest. J is TRBJ2-3 and V is TRBV6-2 or TRBV6-3, with 9 bases identical to TRBD2. CDR3 length equals 14 residues. Germline values: CDR1 MNHEY, CDR2 SVGEGT. The chain's CDR3 is CASSGGTSTYTQYF. The sequenced part of the CDR3 DNA is TGTGCCAGCAGCGGGGGGACTAGCACATATACG.

This clone was counted at least ten times. The read finishes 3 residues shy of the CDR3 end, and the germline J gene is used to complete it. This sequence joins TRBV28 and TRBJ2-1; D uncertain. Germline lookup yields CDR1 MDHEN and CDR2 SYDVKM. Trimming took 1 base from V and 2 from J, leaving 3 bases between them. The CDR3 spans 13 residues. The sequenced CDR3 bases are TGTGCCAGCAGTTTATCGGCCTACAATGAG. It is translated as CASSLSAYNE. The full CDR3 protein reads CASSLSAYNEQFF.

In this sample, this clone turned up many times. The read ends 3 residues shy of where the CDR3 ends; the end is completed using the germline J gene. The V gene is TRBV20-1, the J gene TRBJ2-1; D unclear. Trimming removed 5 bases from V and 6 bases from J, with 14 bases in between. Germline V CDR1 and CDR2: DFQATT, SNEGSKA (reference sequence). This CDR3 region has 13 residues. This chain's CDR3 is CSAPLRDRNEQFF. Incomplete CDR3 DNA: TGCAGTGCTCCCCTACGCGATCGCAATGAG.

In its sample, this clone was seen many times. Coverage ceases 3 residues before the CDR3 finishes, and the germline J gene fills in the end. V gene TRBV20-1 combines with J gene TRBJ2-1, with 8 nucleotides matching TRBD1. The V gene's germline CDR1 is DFQATT and CDR2 SNEGSKA (reference sequence). The CDR3 is 15 residues long. V trimming: 0 bases; J trimming: 5 bases; junction bases outside the gene matches: 6. The CDR3 is CSARDRDRIHNEQFF. The part of the CDR3 DNA that was read is TGCAGTGCTAGAGATAGGGACAGGATACACAATGAG.

This clone was picked up many times. The CDR3 bases that were read are TGCGCCAGCAGTCAATCGGCTCTAGCGGGATGGGGGTACAATGAG. Residues: CASSQSALAGWGYNE. The full-length CDR3 reads as CASSQSALAGWGYNEQFF. This chain links TRBV23-1 with TRBJ2-1; 9 bases match TRBD2. The sequence runs out 3 residues before the end of the CDR3; the remainder is reconstructed from the germline J gene. TRBV23-1 counts as an open reading frame of uncertain function. V shed 0 bases, J shed 4 bases, and the junction held 10 bases outside the gene matches. This CDR3 spans 18 amino acids.

Ten or more counts support this clone. The sequenced fragment ends 3 residues before the CDR3 boundary, so the rest is inferred from the germline J gene. Different DNA sequences within this sample yield the same CDR3. The chain recombines TRBV19 with TRBJ1-2; D remains ambiguous. This CDR3 contains 12 residues. Germline-derived CDR1 and CDR2 are LNHDA and SQIVND (reference sequence). Trimming removed 3 bases from V and 4 bases from J, with 6 bases in between. CDR3 sequence: CASSIDIYGYTF. The CDR3 bases that were read are TGTGCCAGTAGTATCGACATCTATGGC.

As regards this clone: The CDR3 end falls 3 residues outside the read, so it is completed with the germline J gene. The V call is TRBV6-2 or TRBV6-3, the J call TRBJ2-7; 12 bases line up with TRBD2. V trimming: 8 bases; J trimming: 2 bases; junction bases outside the gene matches: 4. Germline V gene lookup returns CDR1 MNHEY and CDR2 SVGEGT. This CDR3 region has 14 residues. The CDR3 bases that were read are TGTGCCAGCCGTCCTAGCGGGAGGGCCTACGAG. Residues: CASRPSGRAYE. The full CDR3 protein is CASRPSGRAYEQYF.

This clone was observed at least ten times. The CDR3 protein is CASSLTAPVTQYF. Partial CDR3 DNA: TGTGCCAGCAGCTTGACCGCCCCGGTAACC. The rearrangement uses TRBV5-6 and TRBJ2-5, with D unclear. With the read ending 3 residues before the CDR3 end, the germline J gene is used to fill in that end. The CDR3 runs 13 residues. Germline-derived CDR1 and CDR2 are SGHDT and YYEEEE.

This clone was seen repeatedly, ten times or more. Coverage ceases 3 residues before the CDR3 finishes, and the germline J gene fills in the end. The V and J genes are TRBV15 and TRBJ2-3, with a possible D match to TRBD1 (6 bases). The germline CDR1 and CDR2 sequences are LNHNV and YYDKDF (reference sequence). The CDR3 runs to 16 residues. The germline V and J ends were trimmed by 0 bases and 0 bases, with 10 bases remaining between them. The CDR3 is CATSREAGTSTDTQYF. The part of the CDR3 DNA that was read is TGTGCCACCAGCAGAGAAGCCGGGACAAGCACAGATACG.

This clone came up a few times. The read terminates 3 residues before the CDR3 end, so the remaining end is supplied by the germline J gene. This chain uses TRBV18 with TRBJ2-1, with TRBD2 identical over 10 bases. Germline V gene lookup returns CDR1 KGHSH and CDR2 LQKENI. The V gene end was trimmed by 6 bases and the J gene end by 1 base; junction bases not matched to a gene: 6. There are 16 residues in the CDR3. The CDR3 DNA, read in part, is TGTGCCAGCTCCCGCGGACTAGCGGATTCCTACAATGAG. The encoded protein is CASSRGLADSYNE. The complete CDR3 sequence is CASSRGLADSYNEQFF.

This clone was observed at least ten times. Incomplete CDR3 DNA: TGTGCCAGTAGTTCTCTAGCACGCGGTGCTAGCACAGATACG. This encodes CASSSLARGASTDT. The complete CDR3 protein is CASSSLARGASTDTQYF. The rearrangement joins TRBV19 to TRBJ2-3; maybe TRBD2 (5 bases). The read stops 3 residues short of the end of the CDR3; the missing end is completed from the germline J gene. The CDR3 contains 17 residues. Germline V lookup: CDR1 LNHDA, CDR2 SQIVND (reference sequence). V was clipped by 5 bases and J by 0 bases, with 18 bases between them. The full variable domain, rest sourced from reference TRBV19 and TRBJ2-3, is DGGITQSPKYLFRKEGQNVTLSCEQNLNHDAMYWYRQDPGQGLRLIYYSQIVNDFQKGDIAEGYSVSREKKESFPLTVTSAQKNPTAFYLCASSSLARGASTDTQYFGPGTRLTVL.

This clone was observed many times. The read is 3 residues too short to cover the CDR3 end, so that end is filled in from the germline J gene. This chain joins TRBV19 and TRBJ2-7; the D is unclear. V lost 5 bases and J 0 bases, leaving 8 bases between the germline ends. Germline V gives CDR1 LNHDA, CDR2 SQIVND (reference sequence). The CDR3 spans 13 residues. The CDR3 DNA, read in part, is TGTGCCAGTAGTGCGGCCGCCTCCTACGAG. Amino acid sequence: CASSAAASYE. The full CDR3 protein is CASSAAASYEQYF. Variable domain in full (rest from reference TRBV19 and TRBJ2-7): DGGITQSPKYLFRKEGQNVTLSCEQNLNHDAMYWYRQDPGQGLRLIYYSQIVNDFQKGDIAEGYSVSREKKESFPLTVTSAQKNPTAFYLCASSAAASYEQYFGPGTRLTVT.

This clone was seen many times. With the read ending 3 residues before the CDR3 end, the germline J gene is used to fill in that end. V usage is TRBV19 and J usage is TRBJ2-7, with D perhaps given as TRBD1 or TRBD2 (5 bases each). Germline loops: CDR1 LNHDA, CDR2 SQIVND (reference sequence). The length of the CDR3 is 11 residues. Trimming pared 5 bases from V and 6 bases from J, leaving 8 bases between. Partial CDR3 DNA: TGTGCCAGTAGTGAGGGGTTCGAG. Its protein product is CASSEGFE. The full CDR3 sequence reads CASSEGFEQYF.